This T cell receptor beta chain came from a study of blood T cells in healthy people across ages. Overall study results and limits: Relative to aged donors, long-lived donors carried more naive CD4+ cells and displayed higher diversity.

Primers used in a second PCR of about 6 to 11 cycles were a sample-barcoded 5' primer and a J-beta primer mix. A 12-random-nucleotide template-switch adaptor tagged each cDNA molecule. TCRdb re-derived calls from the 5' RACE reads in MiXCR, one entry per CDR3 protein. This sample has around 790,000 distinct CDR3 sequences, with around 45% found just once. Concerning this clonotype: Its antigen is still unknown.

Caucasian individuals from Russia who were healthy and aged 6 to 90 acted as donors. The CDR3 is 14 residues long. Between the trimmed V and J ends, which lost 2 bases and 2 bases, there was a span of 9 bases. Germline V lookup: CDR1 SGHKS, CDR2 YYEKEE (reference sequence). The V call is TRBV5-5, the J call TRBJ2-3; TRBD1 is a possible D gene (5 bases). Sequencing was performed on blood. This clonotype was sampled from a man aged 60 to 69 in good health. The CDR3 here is CASSFQTATDTQYF. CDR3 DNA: TGTGCCAGCAGCTTTCAGACAGCCACAGATACGCAGTATTTT.